This TCR beta chain originates from a study of response to subunit inactivated influenza vaccine. The study's findings and limits: It was suggested by the authors that few new T cells are recruited by each seasonal influenza vaccination.

TCRdb ran MiXCR on the RT-PCR reads and lists one entry per CDR3 protein. The sample lists under 950,000 distinct CDR3 sequences; about 20% were seen once. This clonotype came up a few times. Its antigen is undetermined. The CDR3 covers 17 residues. The V and J ends lost 1 base and 0 bases respectively, with 14 bases between them. The germline CDR1 and CDR2 sequences are SGHRS and YFSETQ. This clonotype was sampled from a man aged 45-60 years who received an inactivated influenza vaccine. The V and J genes are TRBV5-1 and TRBJ2-1; D tentatively reads TRBD1 or TRBD2 (5 bases each). This sample comprised PBMCs from blood, obtained roughly 5 days after vaccination. The chain's CDR3 is CASSLFIGTDSYNEQFF. Here the CDR3 DNA reads TGCGCCAGCAGCTTGTTTATCGGGACGGACTCCTACAATGAGCAGTTCTTC.